This is a list of T cell receptor beta chains from one sample in a study of tumor-infiltrating lymphocytes in oesophageal squamous cell carcinoma. MiXCR was run by TCRdb on the PCR reads, yielding one entry per CDR3 protein. Among some 9,900 distinct CDR3 sequences listed, around three fifths were seen once. Specimen: esophageal tumor tissue. The receptors derive from a female donor with esophageal squamous cell carcinoma. Each CDR3 is given with its conserved first and last residue. A D gene is named only where the DNA matches it firmly. The size of a clone is reported for some rows only, either as once, few or many, or as a class for expanded clones.

>TRBJ2-1|NA|TRBV7-4|NA
CASSPTRGGHVHNEQFF
TGTGCCAGCAGCCCGACAAGGGGGGGCCACGTGCACAATGAGCAGTTCTTC
>TRBJ2-3|NA|TRBV7-3|NA
CASSHWAGSTDTQYF
TGTGCCAGCAGCCATTGGGCGGGTAGCACAGATACGCAGTATTTT
>TRBJ2-7|NA|TRBV11-2|many
CASSWGRNYEQYF
TGTGCCAGCAGCTGGGGACGGAACTACGAGCAGTACTTC
>TRBJ1-2|NA|TRBV6-1|once
CASSEIQEVGYTF
TGTGCCAGCAGTGAAATACAGGAGGTTGGCTACACCTTC
>TRBJ2-1|TRBD1|TRBV6-6|few
CASSRGQGMRDEQFF
TGTGCCAGCAGTAGGGGACAGGGGATGCGAGATGAGCAGTTCTTC
>TRBJ2-1|TRBD2|TRBV6-1|NA
CASSEVGGREQDEQFF
TGTGCCAGCAGTGAAGTCGGCGGGCGGGAGCAAGACGAGCAGTTCTTC
>TRBJ2-1|TRBD1|TRBV7-2|medium-sized
CASSLRTGKHNEQFF
TGTGCCAGCAGCTTAAGGACAGGGAAGCACAATGAGCAGTTCTTC
>TRBJ2-7|TRBD2|TRBV28|NA
CASSRTSGSYEQYF
TGTGCCAGCAGTCGGACTAGCGGATCCTACGAGCAGTACTTC
>TRBJ2-6|NA|TRBV7-2|NA
CASSLTAGANVLTF
TGTGCCAGCAGCTTGACAGCTGGGGCCAACGTCCTGACTTTC
>TRBJ2-6|NA|TRBV6-5|NA
CASLGGSSGANVLTF
TGTGCCAGCCTCGGGGGCAGCTCTGGGGCCAACGTCCTGACTTTC
>TRBJ2-7|TRBD2|TRBV7-2|NA
CASSRTSGSTYEQYF
TGTGCCAGCAGCCGCACTAGCGGGTCTACCTACGAGCAGTACTTC
>TRBJ1-2|TRBD1|TRBV27|NA
CASSFTTGTGGVGYTF
TGTGCCAGCAGTTTCACCACCGGGACAGGGGGCGTGGGCTACACCTTC
>TRBJ1-6|NA|TRBV6-2/TRBV6-3|NA
CASTTGFDSPLHF
TGTGCCAGCACGACAGGCTTCGATTCACCCCTCCACTTT
>TRBJ2-3|NA|TRBV5-5|NA
CASSQQLEGTQYF
TGTGCCAGCAGTCAACAATTGGAGGGTACGCAGTATTTT
>TRBJ2-7|NA|TRBV7-2|NA
CASSLTRGASQYF
TGTGCCAGCAGCTTAACCCGGGGAGCGTCCCAGTACTTC
>TRBJ2-7|NA|TRBV7-2|NA
CASSLGVRGQNEQYF
TGTGCCAGCAGCTTAGGTGTGAGGGGCCAGAATGAGCAGTACTTC
>TRBJ2-5|NA|TRBV10-3|NA
CAISESGGRTQYF
TGTGCCATCAGTGAGTCGGGGGGGCGTACCCAGTACTTC
>TRBJ2-7|NA|TRBV10-3|few
CAISEGQIDSPLHF
TGTGCCATCAGTGAAGGACAGATCGATTCACCCCTCCACTTC
>TRBJ2-5|NA|TRBV2|NA
CASRREKGTQYF
TGTGCCAGCAGGCGGGAAAAAGGGACCCAGTACTTC
>TRBJ2-3|TRBD1|TRBV28|NA
CASRTTGPSTDTQYF
TGTGCCAGCAGGACGACAGGGCCTAGCACAGATACGCAGTATTTT
>TRBJ2-1|TRBD2|TRBV7-7|NA
CASSPVGGRQYNEQFF
TGTGCCAGCAGCCCCGTAGGCGGGAGGCAGTACAATGAGCAGTTCTTC
>TRBJ2-7|NA|TRBV12-3/TRBV12-4|medium-sized
CASSLWPRSYEQYF
TGTGCCAGCAGTTTATGGCCCAGATCCTACGAGCAGTACTTC